This T cell receptor beta chain was found in a study of shared clonotypes between healthy human individuals. Study at large: Participating donors consisted of a couple of women and three men aged 18 to 49.

The data were produced by immunoSEQ multiplex PCR, yet TCRdb's version contains in-frame clones alone and is incomplete. Among 2 million to 2.5 million clones listed, 85% to 95% were seen once. Concerning this clone: Its antigen remains unidentified.

Germline V lookup: CDR1 MDHEN, CDR2 SYDVKM. V lost 4 bases and J lost 7, with 9 bases in between. CDR3 length: 12 residues. Regarding the study as a whole: Sampling involved blood alone; tissue repertoires likely differ.

The chain recombines TRBV28 with TRBJ2-3; D gene ambiguous. This TCR was sampled from a man between 18 and 29 years old in good health. Some clones in this sample may be carry-over from other donors' samples. The specimen sequenced was naive CD4+ T cells from PBMCs. Subset defined: CD45RA+ positively selected. This CDR3 is CASSSTTYTQYF. The CDR3 nucleotides read TGTGCCAGCAGTTCGACCACCTATACGCAGTATTTT.